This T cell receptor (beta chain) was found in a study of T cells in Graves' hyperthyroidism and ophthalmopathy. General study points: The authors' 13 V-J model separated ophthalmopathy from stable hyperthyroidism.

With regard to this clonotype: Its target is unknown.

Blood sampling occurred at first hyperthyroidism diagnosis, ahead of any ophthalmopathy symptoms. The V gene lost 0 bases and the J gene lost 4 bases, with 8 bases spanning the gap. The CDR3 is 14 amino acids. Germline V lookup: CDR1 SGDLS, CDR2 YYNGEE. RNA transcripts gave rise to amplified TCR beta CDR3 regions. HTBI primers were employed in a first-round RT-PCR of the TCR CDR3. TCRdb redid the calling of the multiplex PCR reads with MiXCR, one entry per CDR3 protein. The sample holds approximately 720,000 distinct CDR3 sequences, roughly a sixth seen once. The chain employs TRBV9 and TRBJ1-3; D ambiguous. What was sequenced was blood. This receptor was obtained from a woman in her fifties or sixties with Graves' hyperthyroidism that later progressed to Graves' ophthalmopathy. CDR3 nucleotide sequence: TGTGCCAGCAGCGTAGAGTGGCAGGGAAACACCATATATTTT. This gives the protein CASSVEWQGNTIYF.